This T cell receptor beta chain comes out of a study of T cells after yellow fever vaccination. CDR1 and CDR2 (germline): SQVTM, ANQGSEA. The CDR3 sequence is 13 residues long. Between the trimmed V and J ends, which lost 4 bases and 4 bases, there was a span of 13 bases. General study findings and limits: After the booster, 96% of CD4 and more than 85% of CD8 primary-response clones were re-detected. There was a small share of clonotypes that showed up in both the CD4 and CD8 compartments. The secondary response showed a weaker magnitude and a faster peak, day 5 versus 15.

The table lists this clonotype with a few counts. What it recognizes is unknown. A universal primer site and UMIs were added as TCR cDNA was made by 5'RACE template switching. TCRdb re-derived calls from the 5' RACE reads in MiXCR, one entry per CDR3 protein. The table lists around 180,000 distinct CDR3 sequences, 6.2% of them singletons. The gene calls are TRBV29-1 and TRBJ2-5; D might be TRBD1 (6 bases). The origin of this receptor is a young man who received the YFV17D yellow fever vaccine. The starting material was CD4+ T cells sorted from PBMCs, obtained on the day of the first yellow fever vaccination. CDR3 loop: CSVAMGAGETQYF. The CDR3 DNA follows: TGCAGCGTTGCAATGGGGGCCGGAGAGACCCAGTACTTC.